These 14 T cell receptor beta chains were sequenced from one sample in a study of blood T cell repertoires in COVID-19. Only in-frame clones appear in the TCRdb table, and some are missing; sequencing was by immunoSEQ multiplex PCR. Of about 45,000 clones listed, more than 80% are singletons. Specimen: peripheral blood. The receptors stem from a man aged 50 to 59 with COVID-19, enrolled during active disease.

The chain recombines TRBV30 with TRBJ2-7; 9 bases are a match to TRBD2. The germline V gene has CDR1 GTSNPN and CDR2 SVGIG (reference sequence). Germline trimming cut 0 bases from V and 7 bases from J; bases unmatched to any gene: 13. The CDR3 has 16 amino acids. The CDR3 spells CAWSVISTSGLGEQYF. The DNA of the CDR3 is TGTGCCTGGAGTGTAATTTCGACTAGCGGCCTGGGGGAGCAGTACTTC.

The rearrangement uses TRBV6-4 and TRBJ2-1; D is unresolved. This CDR3 spans 17 amino acids. The germline V gene has CDR1 MRHNA and CDR2 SNTAGT. V lost 3 bases and J 5 bases, leaving 20 bases between the germline ends. The CDR3 DNA follows: TGTGCCAGCAGTGAAGTTCAGACGCCCTCCCAGGACAATGAGCAGTTCTTC. This translates into CASSEVQTPSQDNEQFF.

The chain combines TRBV7-9 with TRBJ1-5; D possibly corresponds to TRBD1 (5 bases). The CDR3 has 15 amino acids. The V and J ends lost 5 bases and 3 bases respectively, with 14 bases between them. Germline CDR1 SEHNR, CDR2 FQNEAQ (reference sequence). The CDR3 bases are TGTGCCAGCAGCCCACGGGGGGGTTACAATCAGCCCCAGCATTTT. Translation gives CASSPRGGYNQPQHF.

The chain joins TRBV28 to TRBJ2-5; perhaps TRBD2 as D (6 bases). CDR1 is MDHEN, CDR2 SYDVKM, per germline. Trimming left V 6 bases short and J 3 bases short, with 20 bases between. The CDR3 sequence is 16 residues long. This CDR3 reads CASSPWGGAQKETQYF. The CDR3 nucleotides are TGTGCCAGCAGCCCCTGGGGCGGGGCCCAAAAAGAGACCCAGTACTTC.

The V and J genes are TRBV29-1 and TRBJ2-3; TRBD1 matches 8 bases. The J segment lost 4 bases and the V segment lost 7 bases, leaving 7 bases of the junction unmatched. CDR1 SQVTM and CDR2 ANQGSEA come from the germline V gene. The CDR3 contains 13 residues. The CDR3 reads CSADGRGPDTQYF. In DNA, the CDR3 is TGCAGCGCCGACGGCAGGGGGCCAGATACGCAGTATTTT.

This clone was seen just once. The chain links TRBV28 to TRBJ2-2, with 9 bases aligning to TRBD2. CDR3 length: 19 residues. Germline trimming cut 2 bases from V and 3 bases from J; bases unmatched to any gene: 13. Germline CDR1 and CDR2: MDHEN and SYDVKM. CDR3 residues: CASSLQWVGAGGDTGELFF. The CDR3 region has the DNA TGTGCCAGCAGTTTACAGTGGGTGGGAGCGGGAGGCGACACCGGGGAGCTGTTTTTT.

This chain joins TRBV10-3 and TRBJ2-1; TRBD2 aligns across 9 bases. CDR1 and CDR2 from the germline V gene are ENHRY and SYGVKD. V was clipped by 10 bases and J by 4 bases; unmatched bases: 8. This CDR3 region has 14 residues. In nucleotides, the CDR3 is TGTGCCACCGCGGTAGCGGGAGTGTACAATGAGCAGTTCTTC. This codes for CATAVAGVYNEQFF.

Note on this clone: An end of the junction differs from the germline gene, which may be a read error. The chain links TRBV6-5 to TRBJ2-7; D possibly corresponds to TRBD2 (6 bases). Germline V CDR1 and CDR2: MNHEY, SVGAGI. The CDR3 has 14 residues. CDR3 residues: CASSYFGGSYEQYF. The CDR3 DNA follows: TGTGCCAGCAGCTACTTCGGGGGTTCCTACGAGCAGTACTTC.

The rearrangement uses TRBV7-7 and TRBJ2-5, with D possibly TRBD2 on 6 matching bases. This CDR3 region has 15 residues. Germline assignment: CDR1 SSHAT and CDR2 FNYEAQ (reference sequence). V lost 5 bases, J lost 5 bases, and 18 bases lay in between. CDR3: CASSPLRGGTETQYF. In DNA, the CDR3 is TGTGCCAGCAGCCCGTTAAGGGGCGGGACGGAGACCCAGTACTTC.

The chain carries TRBV6-1 and TRBJ2-7; D ambiguous. The length of the CDR3 is 15 residues. The V end lost 1 base, the J end lost 6 bases, and 16 bases lay between the germline ends. The germline V gene encodes CDR1 MNHNS and CDR2 SASEGT. Here the CDR3 DNA reads TGTGCCAGCAGTGAAGTGTTGGCATGGCCACGCGAGCAGTACTTC. Its protein product is CASSEVLAWPREQYF.

V is TRBV5-1 and J is TRBJ2-7; no reliable D call. Germline loops: CDR1 SGHRS, CDR2 YFSETQ. With 3 bases removed from V and 5 bases from J, the gap between germline ends came to 15 bases. The length of the CDR3 is 14 residues. CDR3 DNA sequence: TGCGCCAGCAGCTCCCAAGCTGGGCTCCACGAGCAGTACTTC. It codes for CASSSQAGLHEQYF. The entire variable domain, with the rest obtained from reference TRBV5-1 and TRBJ2-7, is as follows: KAGVTQTPRYLIKTRGQQVTLSCSPISGHRSVSWYQQTPGQGLQFLFEYFSETQRNKGNFPGRFSGRQFSNSRSEMNVSTLELGDSALYLCASSSQAGLHEQYFGPGTRLTVT.

CDR3 loop: CASSLDRGQDTQYF. CDR3 nucleotide sequence: TGTGCCAGCAGCTTAGACAGGGGGCAGGATACGCAGTATTTT. The chain carries TRBV7-3 and TRBJ2-3, with 10 bases that match TRBD1. The V and J ends lost 2 bases and 6 bases, in that order; junction bases with no gene match: 2. The germline CDR1 and CDR2 sequences are SGHTA and FQGTGA. The CDR3 has 14 residues.

This clone appeared once. J is TRBJ2-5 and V is TRBV18; the D gene is possibly TRBD2 (6 bases). V lost 2 bases, J lost 3 bases, and 10 bases lay in between. CDR3 size: 14 residues. CDR1 is KGHSH, CDR2 LQKENI, per germline. The CDR3, as DNA: TGTGCCAGCTCACCAACACCGGGGGAAGAGACCCAGTACTTC. Protein sequence: CASSPTPGEETQYF. The variable domain in full, with the rest retrieved from reference TRBV18 and TRBJ2-5, is NAGVMQNPRHLVRRRGQEARLRCSPMKGHSHVYWYRQLPEEGLKFMVYLQKENIIDESGMPKERFSAEFPKEGPSILRIQQVVRGDSAAYFCASSPTPGEETQYFGPGTRLLVL.

V gene TRBV3-1 (or the pseudogene TRBV3-2) combines with J gene TRBJ1-3; TRBD1 matches 8 bases. CDR3 size: 18 residues. Germline CDR1 LGHDT, CDR2 YNNKEL (reference sequence). V lost 4 bases, J lost 1 base, and 12 bases stayed unmatched. This CDR3 is CASSRLGAGGISGNTIYF. The CDR3 DNA sequence: TGTGCCAGCAGCCGCCTCGGGGCAGGGGGCATATCTGGAAACACCATATATTTT.